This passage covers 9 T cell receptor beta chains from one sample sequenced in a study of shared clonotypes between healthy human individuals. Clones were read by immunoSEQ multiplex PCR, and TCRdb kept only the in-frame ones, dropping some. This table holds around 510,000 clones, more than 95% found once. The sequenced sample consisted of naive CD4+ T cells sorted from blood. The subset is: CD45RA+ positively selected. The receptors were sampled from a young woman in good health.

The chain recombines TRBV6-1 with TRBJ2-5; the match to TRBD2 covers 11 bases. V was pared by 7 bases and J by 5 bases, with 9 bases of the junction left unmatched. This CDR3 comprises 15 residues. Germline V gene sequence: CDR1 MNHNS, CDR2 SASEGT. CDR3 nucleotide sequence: TGTGCCAGCACCCTTAGCGGGAGGGCCTCGGAGACCCAGTACTTC. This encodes CASTLSGRASETQYF.

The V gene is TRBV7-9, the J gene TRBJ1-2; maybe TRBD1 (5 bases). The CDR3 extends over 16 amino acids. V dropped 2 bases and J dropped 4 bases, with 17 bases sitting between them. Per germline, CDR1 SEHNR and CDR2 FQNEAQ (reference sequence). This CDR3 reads CASSLSSGTLGYGYTF. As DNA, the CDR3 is TGTGCCAGCAGCTTAAGTTCGGGGACCCTGGGCTATGGCTACACCTTC.

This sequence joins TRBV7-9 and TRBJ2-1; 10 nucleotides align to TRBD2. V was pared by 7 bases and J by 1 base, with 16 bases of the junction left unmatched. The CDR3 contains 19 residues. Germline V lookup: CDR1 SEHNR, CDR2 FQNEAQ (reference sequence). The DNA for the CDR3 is TGTGCCAGCATCCGAGGGGCTAGCGGGAGTCCGGTTTCCTACAATGAGCAGTTCTTC. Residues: CASIRGASGSPVSYNEQFF.

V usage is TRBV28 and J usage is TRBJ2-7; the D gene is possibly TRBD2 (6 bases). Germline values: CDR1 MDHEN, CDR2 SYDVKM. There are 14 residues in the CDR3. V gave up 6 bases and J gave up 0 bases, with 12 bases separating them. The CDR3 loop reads CASSRDGSSYEQYF. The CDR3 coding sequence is TGTGCCAGCAGCCGGGACGGGAGCTCCTACGAGCAGTACTTC. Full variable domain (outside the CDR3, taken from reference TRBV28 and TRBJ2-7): DVKVTQSSRYLVKRTGEKVFLECVQDMDHENMFWYRQDPGLGLRLIYFSYDVKMKEKGDIPEGYSVSREKKERFSLILESASTNQTSMYLCASSRDGSSYEQYFGPGTRLTVT.

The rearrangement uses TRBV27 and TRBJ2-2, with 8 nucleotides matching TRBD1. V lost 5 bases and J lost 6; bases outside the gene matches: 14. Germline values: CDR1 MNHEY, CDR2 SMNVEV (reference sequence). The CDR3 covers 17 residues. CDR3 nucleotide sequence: TGTGCCAGCAGTCTGATAGGACAGGGCCGGGGCGCCGGGGAGCTGTTTTTT. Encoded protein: CASSLIGQGRGAGELFF.

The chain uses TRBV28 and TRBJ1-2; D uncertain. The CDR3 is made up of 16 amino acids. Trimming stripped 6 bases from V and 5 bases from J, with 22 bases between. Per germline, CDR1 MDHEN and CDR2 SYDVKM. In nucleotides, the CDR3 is TGTGCCAGCAGCCGATGGGTGACCGGGCCGGGGTATGGCTACACCTTC. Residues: CASSRWVTGPGYGYTF.

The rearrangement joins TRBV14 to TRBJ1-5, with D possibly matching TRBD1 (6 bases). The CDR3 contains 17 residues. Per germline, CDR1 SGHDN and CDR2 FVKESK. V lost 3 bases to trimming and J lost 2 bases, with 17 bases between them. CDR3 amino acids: CASSQTGGPNGNQPQHF. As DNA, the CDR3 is TGTGCCAGCAGCCAGACGGGGGGGCCTAATGGCAATCAGCCCCAGCATTTT.

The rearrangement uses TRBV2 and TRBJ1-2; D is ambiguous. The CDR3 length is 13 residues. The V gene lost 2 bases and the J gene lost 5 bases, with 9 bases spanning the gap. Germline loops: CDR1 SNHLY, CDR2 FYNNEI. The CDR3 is CASSESMGYGYTF. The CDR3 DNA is TGTGCCAGCAGTGAAAGTATGGGGTATGGCTACACCTTC.

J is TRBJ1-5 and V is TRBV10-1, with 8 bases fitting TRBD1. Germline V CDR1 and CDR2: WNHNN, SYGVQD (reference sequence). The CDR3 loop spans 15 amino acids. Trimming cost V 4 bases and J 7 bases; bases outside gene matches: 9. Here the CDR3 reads CASSAGTDREQPQHF. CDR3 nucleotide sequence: TGCGCCAGCAGTGCAGGGACGGACAGGGAGCAGCCCCAGCATTTT.